A selection of T cell receptor beta chains follows, all from one sample in a study of sequential checkpoint blockade in melanoma. The repertoire was sequenced with immunoSEQ multiplex PCR; TCRdb's copy has only in-frame clones and lacks some. The sample records about 9,100 clones, approximately 81% being singletons. The sequencing used CD8+ T cells sorted from blood (inferred from file names), collected from a patient given nivolumab and ipilimumab in sequence. These receptors were obtained from a human donor with melanoma. Both conserved end residues are part of each CDR3. Each record gives: D gene, J gene, V gene, clone size, CDR3 protein, CDR3 DNA. A D gene is named only where the DNA matches it firmly. Clone size is stated in some rows and not others, as once, few, many or a class when expanded.

D gene: TRBD1; J gene: TRBJ2-7; V gene: TRBV6-5; clone size: -; CDR3 protein: CASSYGGQSYEQYF; CDR3 DNA: TGTGCCAGCAGTTACGGGGGACAGTCCTACGAGCAGTACTTC
D gene: TRBD1; J gene: TRBJ2-2; V gene: TRBV30; clone size: few; CDR3 protein: CAWSSKDRDTGELFF; CDR3 DNA: TGTGCCTGGAGTAGTAAGGACAGGGACACCGGGGAGCTGTTTTTT
D gene: TRBD2; J gene: TRBJ2-7; V gene: TRBV28; clone size: -; CDR3 protein: CASSLLGASGSGEQYF; CDR3 DNA: TGTGCCAGCAGTTTACTTGGCGCTAGCGGGAGCGGCGAGCAGTACTTC
D gene: -; J gene: TRBJ1-4; V gene: TRBV6-5; clone size: -; CDR3 protein: CASSQDSTNEKLFF; CDR3 DNA: TGTGCCAGCAGCCAGGACAGCACTAATGAAAAACTGTTTTTT
D gene: TRBD1; J gene: TRBJ1-3; V gene: TRBV4-3; clone size: -; CDR3 protein: CASSQGAGGGGNTIYF; CDR3 DNA: TGCGCCAGCAGCCAAGGGGCAGGGGGCGGTGGAAACACCATATATTTT
D gene: TRBD1; J gene: TRBJ2-5; V gene: TRBV9; clone size: -; CDR3 protein: CASSPFDREETQYF; CDR3 DNA: TGTGCCAGCAGCCCATTCGACAGGGAAGAGACCCAGTACTTC
D gene: TRBD1; J gene: TRBJ2-3; V gene: TRBV15; clone size: -; CDR3 protein: CATRATGGSTDTQYF; CDR3 DNA: TGTGCCACCAGAGCGACAGGGGGTAGCACAGATACGCAGTATTTT
D gene: TRBD2; J gene: TRBJ2-3; V gene: TRBV6-6; clone size: -; CDR3 protein: CASSPSGGDVDTQYF; CDR3 DNA: TGTGCCAGCAGCCCTAGCGGGGGGGATGTGGATACGCAGTATTTT
D gene: -; J gene: TRBJ2-3; V gene: TRBV19; clone size: once; CDR3 protein: CASSIGTSTDTQYF; CDR3 DNA: TGTGCCAGTAGTATCGGGACTAGCACAGATACGCAGTATTTT
D gene: TRBD2; J gene: TRBJ2-7; V gene: TRBV2; clone size: -; CDR3 protein: CASTGGPRVYEQYF; CDR3 DNA: TGTGCCAGCACGGGGGGTCCAAGAGTTTACGAGCAGTACTTC
D gene: TRBD1; J gene: TRBJ1-1; V gene: TRBV4-3; clone size: -; CDR3 protein: CASSPTGGEAFF; CDR3 DNA: TGCGCCAGCAGCCCGACAGGGGGGGAAGCTTTCTTT
D gene: TRBD2; J gene: TRBJ2-7; V gene: TRBV6-1; clone size: -; CDR3 protein: CASRTSGGNEQYF; CDR3 DNA: TGTGCCAGCCGGACTAGCGGGGGCAACGAGCAGTACTTC
D gene: -; J gene: TRBJ1-1; V gene: TRBV6-1; clone size: once; CDR3 protein: CASTEHSENTEAFF; CDR3 DNA: TGTGCCAGCACGGAGCATTCGGAGAACACTGAAGCTTTCTTT
D gene: -; J gene: TRBJ2-3; V gene: TRBV29-1; clone size: -; CDR3 protein: CSVEVEGAVQDTQYF; CDR3 DNA: TGCAGCGTTGAAGTGGAGGGGGCCGTCCAAGATACGCAGTATTTT
D gene: TRBD2; J gene: TRBJ2-3; V gene: TRBV7-7; clone size: -; CDR3 protein: CASSPSGGTTDTQYF; CDR3 DNA: TGTGCCAGCAGTCCAAGCGGGGGGACCACAGATACGCAGTATTTT